This section outlines one TCR beta chain sequence together with its context. The CDR3 sequence is 13 residues long. CDR1 and CDR2 from the germline V gene are SGHTA and FQGTGA. Trimming took off 4 bases at V and 8 bases at J, with 14 bases between the two ends. The data were taken from a study of blood T cell repertoires in COVID-19. Study processing details: It was from reference gene primer amplification that nucleated cell counts were estimated. The assay was immunoSEQ multiplex PCR, and TCRdb's table has in-frame clones only and misses some. D and trimming come from the DNA, and the V and J calls and clone size come from that table. This repertoire shows fewer than 120,000 clones, 65% to 80% found once; its top ten account for under 10%.

The chain recombines TRBV7-3 with TRBJ1-1, with D unclear. This sequence originates from a woman aged 55-69 years with acute or convalescent COVID-19. The specimen sequenced was peripheral blood. This chain's CDR3 is CASSSHPAGEAFF. The CDR3 DNA is TGTGCCAGCAGCTCTCACCCGGCAGGAGAAGCTTTCTTT.